This is a list of T cell receptor beta chains from one sample in a study of blood T cells in healthy people across ages. One entry per CDR3 protein, called by TCRdb with MiXCR from the 5' RACE reads. This table has some 640,000 distinct CDR3 sequences, around 49% appearing once. Material: blood. Receptors originate from an older woman in good health. CDR3s include the opening cysteine and the closing phenylalanine or tryptophan. The order of the fields is D gene, J gene, V gene, CDR3 protein. The D gene is left open where the match is weak.

D gene: .; J gene: TRBJ2-1; V gene: TRBV20-1; CDR3 protein: CSARDAGSSYNEQFF
D gene: TRBD1; J gene: TRBJ1-2; V gene: TRBV7-9; CDR3 protein: CASSLTQGDREYGYTF
D gene: TRBD1; J gene: TRBJ1-1; V gene: TRBV5-1; CDR3 protein: CASSLVPPGQGVRKTEAFF
D gene: .; J gene: TRBJ1-2; V gene: TRBV5-1; CDR3 protein: CASSSRPDPGDGYTF
D gene: TRBD2; J gene: .; V gene: TRBV5-6; CDR3 protein: CASSLWRRETYNEQYF
D gene: .; J gene: TRBJ1-6; V gene: TRBV20-1; CDR3 protein: CSARDLDRNSPLHF
D gene: TRBD2; J gene: TRBJ2-1; V gene: TRBV2; CDR3 protein: CASRWTSEYNEQFF
D gene: TRBD2; J gene: TRBJ2-3; V gene: TRBV5-4; CDR3 protein: CASSAGLAGLHTDTQYF
D gene: TRBD2; J gene: TRBJ2-3; V gene: TRBV9; CDR3 protein: CASSVGGGSTDTQYF
D gene: TRBD2; J gene: .; V gene: TRBV10-3; CDR3 protein: CAISESVAGGPETQYF
D gene: .; J gene: TRBJ2-7; V gene: TRBV29-1; CDR3 protein: CSVGHSYEQYF
D gene: TRBD2; J gene: TRBJ2-7; V gene: TRBV7-3; CDR3 protein: CASSMAAGLAYEQYF
D gene: .; J gene: TRBJ1-5; V gene: TRBV4-2; CDR3 protein: CASSRKIYEGQPQHF
D gene: TRBD1; J gene: TRBJ2-7; V gene: TRBV20-1; CDR3 protein: CSARALKDRASSYEQYF
D gene: .; J gene: TRBJ1-5; V gene: TRBV6-5; CDR3 protein: CASSYGSGPNQPQHF
D gene: .; J gene: TRBJ2-4; V gene: TRBV7-9; CDR3 protein: CASSEVVKNIQYF
D gene: .; J gene: TRBJ2-3; V gene: TRBV9; CDR3 protein: CASSVGAVNADTQYF
D gene: .; J gene: TRBJ2-4; V gene: TRBV3-1; CDR3 protein: CASSYRQEIAKNIQYF
D gene: TRBD2; J gene: TRBJ2-5; V gene: TRBV20-1; CDR3 protein: CSARKSGKNQETQYF
D gene: TRBD2; J gene: TRBJ2-7; V gene: TRBV20-1; CDR3 protein: CSARDRTSGSYEQYF
D gene: .; J gene: TRBJ2-5; V gene: TRBV5-1; CDR3 protein: CASSLSGGTEETQYF
D gene: TRBD1; J gene: .; V gene: TRBV28; CDR3 protein: CASTDSRQGSRIQYF
D gene: .; J gene: TRBJ2-7; V gene: TRBV5-5; CDR3 protein: CASSPTTVQIRQYF
D gene: TRBD1; J gene: TRBJ1-4; V gene: TRBV7-2; CDR3 protein: CASSLQGVKEKLFF
D gene: TRBD2; J gene: TRBJ2-7; V gene: TRBV20-1; CDR3 protein: CSARRLAATSYEQYF
D gene: .; J gene: TRBJ2-3; V gene: TRBV20-1; CDR3 protein: CSARGPGWTDMQYF
D gene: .; J gene: TRBJ2-5; V gene: TRBV7-2; CDR3 protein: CASSPRQLLQETQYF
D gene: .; J gene: TRBJ1-6; V gene: TRBV20-1; CDR3 protein: CSASPRGLGDSPLHF
D gene: TRBD1; J gene: TRBJ1-5; V gene: TRBV24-1; CDR3 protein: CATSDSRQGVQPQHF
D gene: TRBD1; J gene: TRBJ2-7; V gene: TRBV20-1; CDR3 protein: CSARQGNNIYNEQYF
D gene: .; J gene: TRBJ2-7; V gene: TRBV20-1; CDR3 protein: CSASPMRTNSYEQYF
D gene: TRBD1; J gene: TRBJ1-2; V gene: TRBV27; CDR3 protein: CASSSIPPGQGDNGYTF
D gene: .; J gene: TRBJ1-4; V gene: TRBV5-1; CDR3 protein: CASSFAATNEKLFF
D gene: TRBD2; J gene: TRBJ2-7; V gene: TRBV7-9; CDR3 protein: CASSSLNVGGVHEQYF
D gene: TRBD1; J gene: TRBJ2-7; V gene: TRBV20-1; CDR3 protein: CSARDQGGQGGPEQYF
D gene: .; J gene: TRBJ2-1; V gene: TRBV20-1; CDR3 protein: CSARDSGNNNEQFF
D gene: TRBD2; J gene: TRBJ2-5; V gene: TRBV4-3; CDR3 protein: CASSQAPSGRETQYF
D gene: .; J gene: TRBJ2-1; V gene: TRBV4-3; CDR3 protein: CASSQDWASSGEQFF
D gene: TRBD2; J gene: TRBJ2-4; V gene: TRBV20-1; CDR3 protein: CSARDRLAGGSKNIQYF
D gene: TRBD1; J gene: TRBJ1-2; V gene: TRBV7-9; CDR3 protein: CASSLSFDRENYGYTF